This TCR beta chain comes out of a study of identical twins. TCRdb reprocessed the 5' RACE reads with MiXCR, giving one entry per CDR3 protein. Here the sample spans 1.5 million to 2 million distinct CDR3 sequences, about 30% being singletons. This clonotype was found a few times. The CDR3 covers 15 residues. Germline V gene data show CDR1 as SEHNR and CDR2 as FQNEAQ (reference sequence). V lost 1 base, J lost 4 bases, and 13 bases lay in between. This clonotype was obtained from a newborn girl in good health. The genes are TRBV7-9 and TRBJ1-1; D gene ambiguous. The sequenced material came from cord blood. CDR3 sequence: CASSLVVGRLTEAFF. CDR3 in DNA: TGTGCCAGCAGCTTAGTAGTGGGTAGGCTCACTGAAGCTTTCTTT.